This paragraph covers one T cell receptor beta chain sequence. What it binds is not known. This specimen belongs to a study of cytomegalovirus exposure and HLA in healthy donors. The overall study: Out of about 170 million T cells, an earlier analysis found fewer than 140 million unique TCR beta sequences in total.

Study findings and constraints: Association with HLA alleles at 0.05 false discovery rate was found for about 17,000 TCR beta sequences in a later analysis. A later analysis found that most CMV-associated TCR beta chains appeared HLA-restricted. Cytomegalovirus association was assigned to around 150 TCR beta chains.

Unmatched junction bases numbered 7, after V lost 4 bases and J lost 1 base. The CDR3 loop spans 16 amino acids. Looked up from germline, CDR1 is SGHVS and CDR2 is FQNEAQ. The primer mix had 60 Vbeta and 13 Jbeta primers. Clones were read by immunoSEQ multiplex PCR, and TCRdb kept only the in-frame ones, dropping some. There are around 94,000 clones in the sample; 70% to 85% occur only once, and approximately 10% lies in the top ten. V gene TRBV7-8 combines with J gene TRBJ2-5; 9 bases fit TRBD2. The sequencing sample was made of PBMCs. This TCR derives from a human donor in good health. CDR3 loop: CASSYGVAGAQETQYF. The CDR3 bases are TGTGCCAGCAGCTATGGGGTAGCGGGAGCCCAAGAGACCCAGTACTTC. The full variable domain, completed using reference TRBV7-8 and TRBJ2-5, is GAGVSQSPRYKVAKRGQDVALRCDPISGHVSLFWYQQALGQGPEFLTYFQNEAQLDKSGLPSDRFFAERPEGSVSTLKIQRTQQEDSAVYLCASSYGVAGAQETQYFGPGTRLLVL.